The clone carrying this TCR beta chain was detected a few times. Its specificity is not known. The source of the sample is a study of T cell repertoires in cytomegalovirus infection. Study at large: Public TCR beta signatures were indicative of both CMV infection and a matching HLA type.

CDR3 length: 15 residues. Germline V gives CDR1 SGHRS, CDR2 YFSETQ. Unmatched junction bases numbered 7, after V lost 4 bases and J lost 4 bases. TCRdb re-called the reads with MiXCR, one entry per CDR3 protein. The sample has approximately 730,000 distinct CDR3 sequences; approximately 32% are singletons. This sample comprised cultured CD8+ T cells from PBMCs, obtained from culture after CMV antigen stimulation. This TCR derives from a human donor in good health (CMV status not recorded). Some clones in this sample may be carry-over from other donors' samples. V gene TRBV5-1 combines with J gene TRBJ2-1; 8 nucleotides match TRBD2. The CDR3 region is CASSPERGPYNEQFF. CDR3 nucleotide sequence: TGCGCCAGCAGCCCGGAGCGGGGGCCATACAATGAGCAGTTCTTC.